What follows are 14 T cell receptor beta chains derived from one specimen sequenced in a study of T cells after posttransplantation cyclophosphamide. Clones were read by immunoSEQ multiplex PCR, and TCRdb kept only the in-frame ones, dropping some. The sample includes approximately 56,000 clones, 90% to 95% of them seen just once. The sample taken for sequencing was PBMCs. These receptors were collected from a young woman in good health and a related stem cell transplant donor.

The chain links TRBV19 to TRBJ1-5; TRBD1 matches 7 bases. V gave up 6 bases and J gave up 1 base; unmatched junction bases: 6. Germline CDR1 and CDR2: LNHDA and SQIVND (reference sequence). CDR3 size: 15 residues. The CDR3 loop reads CASRTTGASNQPQHF. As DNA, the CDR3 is TGTGCCAGTAGGACCACAGGGGCCAGCAATCAGCCCCAGCATTTT. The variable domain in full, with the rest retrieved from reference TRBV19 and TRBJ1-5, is DGGITQSPKYLFRKEGQNVTLSCEQNLNHDAMYWYRQDPGQGLRLIYYSQIVNDFQKGDIAEGYSVSREKKESFPLTVTSAQKNPTAFYLCASRTTGASNQPQHFGDGTRLSIL.

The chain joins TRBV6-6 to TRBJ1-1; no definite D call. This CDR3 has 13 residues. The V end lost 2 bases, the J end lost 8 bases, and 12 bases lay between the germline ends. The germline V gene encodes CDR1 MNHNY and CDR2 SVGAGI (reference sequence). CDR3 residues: CASSYEGRWEAFF. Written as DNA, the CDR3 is TGTGCCAGCAGTTACGAGGGTCGGTGGGAAGCTTTCTTT.

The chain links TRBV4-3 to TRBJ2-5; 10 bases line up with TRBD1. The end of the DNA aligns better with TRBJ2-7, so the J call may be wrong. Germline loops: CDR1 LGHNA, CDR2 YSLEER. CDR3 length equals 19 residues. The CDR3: CASSQGIKWRDRGSYEQYF. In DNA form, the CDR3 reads TGCGCCAGCAGCCAAGGTATCAAATGGAGGGACAGGGGCTCCTACGAGCAGTACTTC.

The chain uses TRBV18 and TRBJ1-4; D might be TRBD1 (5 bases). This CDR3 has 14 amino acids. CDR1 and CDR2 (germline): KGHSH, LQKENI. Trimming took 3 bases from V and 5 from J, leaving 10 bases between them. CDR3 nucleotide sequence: TGTGCCAGCTCACCGTCAAGACAGAATGAAAAACTGTTTTTT. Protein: CASSPSRQNEKLFF.

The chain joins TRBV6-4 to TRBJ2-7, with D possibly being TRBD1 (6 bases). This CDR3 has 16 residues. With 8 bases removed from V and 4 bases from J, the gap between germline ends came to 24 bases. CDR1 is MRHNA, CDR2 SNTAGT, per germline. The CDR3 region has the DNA TGTGCCAGCCTCCTGTGGGGCAGGGGATCCCCTTACGAGCAGTACTTC. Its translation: CASLLWGRGSPYEQYF.

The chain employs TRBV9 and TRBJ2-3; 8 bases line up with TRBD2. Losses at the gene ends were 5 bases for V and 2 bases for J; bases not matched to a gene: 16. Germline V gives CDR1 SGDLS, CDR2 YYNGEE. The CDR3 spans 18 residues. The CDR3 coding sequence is TGTGCCAGCAGTAGCACATGGTCGGGGGGGGCTATCACAGATACGCAGTATTTT. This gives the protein CASSSTWSGGAITDTQYF. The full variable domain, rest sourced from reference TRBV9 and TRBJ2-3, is DSGVTQTPKHLITATGQRVTLRCSPRSGDLSVYWYQQSLDQGLQFLIQYYNGEERAKGNILERFSAQQFPDLHSELNLSSLELGDSALYFCASSSTWSGGAITDTQYFGPGTRLTVL.

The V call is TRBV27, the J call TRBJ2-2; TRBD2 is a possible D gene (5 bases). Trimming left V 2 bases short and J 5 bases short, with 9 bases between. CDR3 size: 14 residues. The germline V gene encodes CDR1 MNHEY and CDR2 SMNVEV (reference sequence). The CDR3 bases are TGTGCCAGCAGTTTACTTCCGGGAACCGGGGAGCTGTTTTTT. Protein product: CASSLLPGTGELFF.

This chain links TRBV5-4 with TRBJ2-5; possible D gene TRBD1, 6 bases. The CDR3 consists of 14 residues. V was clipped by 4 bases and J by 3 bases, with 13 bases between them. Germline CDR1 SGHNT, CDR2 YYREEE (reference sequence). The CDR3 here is CASSIYREEETQYF. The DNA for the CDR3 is TGTGCCAGCAGCATCTACAGGGAAGAAGAGACCCAGTACTTC.

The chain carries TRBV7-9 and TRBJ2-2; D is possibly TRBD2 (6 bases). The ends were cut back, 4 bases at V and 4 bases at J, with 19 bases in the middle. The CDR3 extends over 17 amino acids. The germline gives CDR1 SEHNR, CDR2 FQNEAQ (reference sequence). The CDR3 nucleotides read TGTGCCAGCAGCTCCCGATTCGGCGGGGTGAGCACCGGGGAGCTGTTTTTT. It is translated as CASSSRFGGVSTGELFF. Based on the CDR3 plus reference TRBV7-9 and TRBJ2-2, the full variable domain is DTGVSQNPRHKITKRGQNVTFRCDPISEHNRLYWYRQTLGQGPEFLTYFQNEAQLEKSRLLSDRFSAERPKGSFSTLEIQRTEQGDSAMYLCASSSRFGGVSTGELFFGEGSRLTVL.

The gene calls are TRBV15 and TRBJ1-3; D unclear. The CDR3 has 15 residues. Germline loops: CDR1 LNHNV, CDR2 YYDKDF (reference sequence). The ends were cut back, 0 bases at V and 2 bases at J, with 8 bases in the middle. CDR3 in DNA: TGTGCCACCAGCAGAGATAAGGGAGCTGGAAACACCATATATTTT. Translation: CATSRDKGAGNTIYF.

This chain's CDR3 is CASSYSLNTGELFF. In nucleotides, the CDR3 is TGTGCCAGCAGTTACTCACTCAACACCGGGGAGCTGTTTTTT. The chain joins TRBV6-6 to TRBJ2-2; D ambiguous. CDR3 length equals 14 residues. The germline V gene has CDR1 MNHNY and CDR2 SVGAGI (reference sequence). The germline V and J ends were trimmed by 0 bases and 2 bases, with 4 bases remaining between them.

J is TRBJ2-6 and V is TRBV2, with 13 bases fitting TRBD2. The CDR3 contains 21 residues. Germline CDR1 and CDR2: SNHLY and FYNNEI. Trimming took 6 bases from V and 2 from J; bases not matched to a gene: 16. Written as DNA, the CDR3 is TGTGCCAGCAGGGACCTGGGGAGACTAGCGGGGGGCGGCACTGGGGCCAACGTCCTGACTTTC. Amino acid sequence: CASRDLGRLAGGGTGANVLTF.

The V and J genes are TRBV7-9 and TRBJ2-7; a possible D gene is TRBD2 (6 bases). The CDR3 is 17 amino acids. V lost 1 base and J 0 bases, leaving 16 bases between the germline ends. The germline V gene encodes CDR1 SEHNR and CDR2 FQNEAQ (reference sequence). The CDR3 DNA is TGTGCCAGCAGCTTAGGCCCCATTCCCGGGGGCTCCTACGAGCAGTACTTC. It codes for CASSLGPIPGGSYEQYF.

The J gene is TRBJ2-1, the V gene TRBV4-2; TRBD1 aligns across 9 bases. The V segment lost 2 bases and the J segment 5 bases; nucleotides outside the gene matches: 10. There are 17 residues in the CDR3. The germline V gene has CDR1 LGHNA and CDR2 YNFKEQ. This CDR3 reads CASSQIVIGQGNNEQFF. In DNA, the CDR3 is TGTGCCAGCAGCCAAATAGTCATAGGACAGGGGAACAATGAGCAGTTCTTC.